The sequence of this T cell receptor beta chain was determined in a study of blood T cell repertoires in COVID-19. CDR3 length: 13 amino acids. V lost 5 bases and J 10 bases, leaving 16 bases between the germline ends. Germline V gives CDR1 SSHAT, CDR2 FNYEAQ (reference sequence). Profiled with immunoSEQ multiplex PCR; TCRdb holds only in-frame clones, not every one. The table includes under 150,000 clones, over 65% detected once. The chain carries TRBV7-7 and TRBJ2-3; D may be TRBD2 (5 bases). This receptor was obtained from a woman aged 40-49 years with acute or convalescent COVID-19. What was sequenced was peripheral blood. CDR3 coding DNA: TGTGCCAGCAGCGCCGGGGTCGGAATCGCGCAGTATTTT. This codes for CASSAGVGIAQYF.